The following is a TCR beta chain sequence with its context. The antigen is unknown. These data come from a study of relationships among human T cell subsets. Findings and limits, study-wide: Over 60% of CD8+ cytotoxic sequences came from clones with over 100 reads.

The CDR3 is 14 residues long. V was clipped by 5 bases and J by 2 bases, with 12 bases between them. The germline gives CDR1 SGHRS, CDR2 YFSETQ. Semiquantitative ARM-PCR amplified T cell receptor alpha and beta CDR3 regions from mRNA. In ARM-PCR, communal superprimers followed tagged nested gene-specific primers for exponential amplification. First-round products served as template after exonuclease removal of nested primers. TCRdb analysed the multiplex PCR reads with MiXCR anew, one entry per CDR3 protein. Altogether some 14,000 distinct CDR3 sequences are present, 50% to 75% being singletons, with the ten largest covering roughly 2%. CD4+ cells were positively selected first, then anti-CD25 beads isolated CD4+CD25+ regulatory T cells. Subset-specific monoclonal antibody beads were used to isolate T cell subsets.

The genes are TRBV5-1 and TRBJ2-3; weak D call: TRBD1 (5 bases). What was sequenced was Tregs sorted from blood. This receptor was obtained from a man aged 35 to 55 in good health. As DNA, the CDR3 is TGCGCCAGCAGTTACTCGGACACCACAGATACGCAGTATTTT. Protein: CASSYSDTTDTQYF. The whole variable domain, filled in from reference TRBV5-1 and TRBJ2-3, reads KAGVTQTPRYLIKTRGQQVTLSCSPISGHRSVSWYQQTPGQGLQFLFEYFSETQRNKGNFPGRFSGRQFSNSRSEMNVSTLELGDSALYLCASSYSDTTDTQYFGPGTRLTVL.